This T cell receptor (beta chain) is drawn from a study of T cell responses to AZD1222 COVID-19 vaccine. The assay was immunoSEQ multiplex PCR, and TCRdb's table has in-frame clones only and misses some. The sample has 110,000 or so clones, approximately 90% seen once. Trimming pared 5 bases from V and 2 bases from J, leaving 9 bases between. Germline V gene lookup returns CDR1 SQVTM and CDR2 ANQGSEA. The CDR3 loop spans 12 amino acids. Study-wide findings and caveats: Repertoire collection took place solely once the T cell response had peaked. Recipients of AZD1222 seropositive at baseline numbered only five or six. Females made up more of the donors, who were largely white British, and clonal diversity may have come out too low.

Note on this clone: Its antigen is currently unknown.

The source material was peripheral blood, sampled on day 0 of AZD1222 vaccination. The chain employs TRBV29-1 and TRBJ1-1; a possible D gene is TRBD1 (5 bases). The sequence was collected from an adult in good health. The CDR3 coding sequence is TGCAGCGTTATGACAGCAAACACTGAAGCTTTCTTT. It translates to CSVMTANTEAFF.